This T cell receptor (beta chain) emerged from a study of technical replicates of blood from four donors (dated by TCRdb to 2015 to 2018). This clone was counted once. Which antigen it targets is not known. Per-base qualities were not stored, and no clone one base away is much larger. Library preparation used the immunoSEQ multiplex PCR assay. This is the immuneACCESS table as TCRdb keeps it, with only in-frame sequences that have V and J called. A part of the clones is gone; compared with another copy, unresolved V genes explain less than half, and the rest is unexplained. This sample is represented by more than 90,000 clones; 90% to 97% of them were singletons. Of the sample, 0.36% is held by the ten largest clones. The sequence was obtained from a human donor in good health. What was sequenced was T cells isolated from PBMCs.

Here the CDR3 is given as CSVAVSGPEAFF. DNA sequence: TGCAGCGTTGCGGTGAGCGGGCCAGAAGCTTTCTTT. The chain is encoded by TRBV29-1 joined to TRBJ1-1, with no confidently assigned D gene. V loses 4 bases, J loses 8 bases, and the germline ends lie 14 bases apart. Reading the germline V gene gives CDR1 SQVTM and CDR2 ANQGSEA. From cysteine to phenylalanine, the CDR3 is 12 amino acids long. Only the CDR3 DNA stays, 36 bases, in frame from base 1.